These 25 T cell receptor beta chains were sequenced from one sample in a study of T cell clonality in common variable immunodeficiency. This table comes from immunoSEQ multiplex PCR, and its TCRdb copy is limited to in-frame clones, with some not included. The record shows tens of thousands of clones for this sample, with no singletons present. Sample: peripheral blood mononuclear cells. These receptors were obtained from a person aged 18-70 years in good health.

This clone was seen at least ten times. The observed sequence ends 3 residues before the CDR3 terminus, with the missing tail filled in from the germline J gene. V usage is TRBV5-1 and J usage is TRBJ2-5, with D possibly being TRBD1 (5 bases). Trimming left V 3 bases short and J 1 base short, with 7 bases between. Germline CDR1 reads SGHRS; CDR2 reads YFSETQ. The CDR3 covers 13 residues. CDR3 DNA, as far as it was read: TGCGCCAGCAGCTATAGGGGCCAAGAGACC. This sequence encodes CASSYRGQET. The entire CDR3 protein is CASSYRGQETQYF.

This clone came up many times. The read falls 3 residues short of the CDR3 end, and the missing part is taken from the germline J gene. V is TRBV7-9 and J is TRBJ2-2; D is uncertain. CDR1 SEHNR and CDR2 FQNEAQ come from the germline V gene (reference sequence). The CDR3 totals 14 residues. Between the trimmed V and J ends, which lost 4 bases and 6 bases, there was a span of 12 bases. The CDR3 region is CASSSTLGAGELFF. The DNA read from the CDR3 is TGTGCCAGCAGCTCCACCTTGGGCGCCGGGGAG.

A few counts support this clone. The DNA ends 3 residues before the CDR3 does, and the rest of the CDR3 is filled in from the germline J gene. The chain employs TRBV5-1 and TRBJ2-7; 8 bases are a match to TRBD2. Germline CDR1 is SGHRS and CDR2 is YFSETQ. The CDR3 is 16 amino acids. J gave up 6 bases and V 1 base, and 12 bases lay outside the gene matches. CDR3 sequence reads: CASSLYSGGLTGEQYF. The CDR3 bases that were read are TGCGCCAGCAGCTTGTACAGCGGGGGCTTAACGGGCGAG.

This clone has at least ten counts. The read is 3 residues too short to cover the CDR3 end, so that end is filled in from the germline J gene. The chain is built from TRBV19 and TRBJ2-1; D is undetermined. Trimming shortened V by 7 bases and J by 5 bases, and 6 bases separated the two germline ends. The CDR3 is 11 residues long. Per germline, CDR1 LNHDA and CDR2 SQIVND (reference sequence). This CDR3 reads CASNRNNEQFF. The CDR3 bases that were read are TGTGCCAGTAATAGAAACAATGAG.

This clone was found many times. The read finishes 3 residues shy of the CDR3 end, and the germline J gene is used to complete it. The same CDR3 also results from other DNA sequences found in this sample. The chain joins TRBV7-3 to TRBJ2-1; possible D gene TRBD2, 6 bases. Trimming removed 3 bases from V and 5 bases from J, with 8 bases in between. The germline V gene has CDR1 SGHTA and CDR2 FQGTGA. The CDR3 has 13 residues. This CDR3 reads CASSFPGDNEQFF. The sequenced CDR3 bases are TGTGCCAGCAGCTTCCCGGGGGACAATGAG.

In this sample, this clone turned up many times. The sequenced part of the CDR3 DNA is TGTGCCGGAAGGACAGGCTGGAACACTGAA. This codes for CAGRTGWNTE. The whole CDR3 protein reads CAGRTGWNTEAFF. This chain uses TRBV30 with TRBJ1-1; 7 bases fit TRBD1. The sequenced fragment ends 3 residues before the CDR3 boundary, so the rest is inferred from the germline J gene. Germline trimming cut 8 bases from V and 1 base from J; bases unmatched to any gene: 7. The germline CDR1 and CDR2 sequences are GTSNPN and SVGIG (reference sequence). The CDR3 is made up of 13 amino acids.

This clone has at least ten counts. The CDR3 sequence is CSASGDRVPQSSYNEQFF. CDR3 DNA (partial): TGCAGTGCTAGCGGGGACAGGGTTCCCCAAAGCTCCTACAATGAG. The chain uses TRBV20-1 and TRBJ2-1; TRBD1 matches at 9 bases. Sequencing ends 3 residues short of the CDR3 end; the germline J gene provides the rest. This CDR3 comprises 18 residues. The ends lost 3 bases at V and 0 bases at J; junction bases unmatched: 12. Looked up from germline, CDR1 is DFQATT and CDR2 is SNEGSKA (reference sequence).

This clone has ten or more counts. The read terminates 3 residues before the CDR3 end, so the remaining end is supplied by the germline J gene. V usage is TRBV20-1 and J usage is TRBJ1-3; D ambiguous. The CDR3 contains 17 residues. The germline CDR1 and CDR2 sequences are DFQATT and SNEGSKA (reference sequence). Trimming shortened V by 3 bases and J by 2 bases, and 20 bases separated the two germline ends. CDR3 residues: CSARIAMADHPGNTIYF. The CDR3 DNA, read in part, is TGCAGTGCTAGGATTGCTATGGCGGATCATCCTGGAAACACC.

This clone was seen ten or more times. Read coverage stops 3 residues before the CDR3 terminus; the germline J gene supplies the remainder. This chain connects TRBV12-3 or TRBV12-4 to TRBJ2-1, with 9 nucleotides matching TRBD1. The CDR3 runs to 15 residues. Losses at the gene ends were 7 bases for V and 5 bases for J; bases not matched to a gene: 9. The CDR3 reads CASNLGQGGDNEQFF. The covered CDR3 bases are TGTGCCAGCAACTTGGGACAGGGAGGGGACAATGAG.

The table lists this clone with many counts. The CDR3 goes on 3 residues after the read ends, and that part is filled in from the germline J gene. J is TRBJ2-7 and V is TRBV5-1; D may be TRBD1 (6 bases). Trimming left V 0 bases short and J 0 bases short, with 13 bases between. Germline lookup yields CDR1 SGHRS and CDR2 YFSETQ. The CDR3 totals 16 residues. The CDR3 loop is CASSLAGQPSSYEQYF. The covered CDR3 bases are TGCGCCAGCAGCTTGGCGGGACAACCGAGCTCCTACGAG.

This clone was seen repeatedly, ten times or more. Read data end 3 residues before the CDR3 end; the end is taken from the germline J gene. V usage is TRBV20-1 and J usage is TRBJ1-6; 7 bases are a match to TRBD1. Germline values: CDR1 DFQATT, CDR2 SNEGSKA (reference sequence). V lost 7 bases, J lost 6 bases, and 3 bases stayed unmatched. This CDR3 is 12 amino acids long. CDR3 bases read: TGCAGTGGAGGGACAGTTAATTCACCC. Translated: CSGGTVNSP. The CDR3, in full, reads CSGGTVNSPLHF.

This clone was counted many times. The read terminates 3 residues ahead of where the CDR3 ends, so the germline J gene completes it. The chain recombines TRBV11-1 with TRBJ2-5; 9 positions agree with TRBD1. This CDR3 is 15 amino acids long. CDR1 and CDR2 from the germline V gene are SGHAT and FQDESV (reference sequence). With 1 base clipped from V and 4 bases from J, the junction kept 4 bases outside the gene matches. The CDR3 is CASSLGTGDTETQYF. CDR3 DNA (partial): TGTGCCAGCAGCTTAGGGACAGGGGATACAGAGACC.

This clone was detected many times. From the germline J gene comes the end of the CDR3, since the read stops 3 residues before it. This chain uses TRBV6-1 with TRBJ2-7; D is unresolved. The germline V gene encodes CDR1 MNHNS and CDR2 SASEGT. Trimming took off 1 base at V and 2 bases at J, with 3 bases between the two ends. The length of the CDR3 is 12 residues. The CDR3 spells CASSEGPYEQYF. CDR3 DNA, as far as it was read: TGTGCCAGCAGTGAAGGGCCCTACGAG.

Ten or more counts support this clone. The CDR3: CSAAPGTSGGIPNEQFF. The DNA read from the CDR3 is TGCAGTGCTGCCCCCGGGACTAGCGGGGGGATACCCAATGAG. The V gene is TRBV20-1, the J gene TRBJ2-1; 15 bases fit TRBD2. The read falls 3 residues short of the CDR3 end, and the missing part is taken from the germline J gene. CDR3 length: 17 amino acids. CDR1 is DFQATT, CDR2 SNEGSKA, per germline (reference sequence). V trimming: 5 bases; J trimming: 6 bases; junction bases outside the gene matches: 11.

This CDR3 is CASSPDRSNYGYTF. The sequenced part of the CDR3 DNA is TGTGCCAGCTCACCAGACAGGTCTAACTATGGC. The chain uses TRBV18 and TRBJ1-2, with D maybe TRBD1 (6 bases). Read coverage stops 3 residues before the CDR3 terminus; the germline J gene supplies the remainder. V lost 2 bases and J 0 bases, leaving 7 bases between the germline ends. The germline CDR1 and CDR2 sequences are KGHSH and LQKENI. This CDR3 spans 14 amino acids. Based on the CDR3 plus reference TRBV18 and TRBJ1-2, the full variable domain is NAGVMQNPRHLVRRRGQEARLRCSPMKGHSHVYWYRQLPEEGLKFMVYLQKENIIDESGMPKERFSAEFPKEGPSILRIQQVVRGDSAAYFCASSPDRSNYGYTFGSGTRLTVV.

This clone was picked up many times. The read is 3 residues too short to cover the CDR3 end, so that end is filled in from the germline J gene. The genes are TRBV15 and TRBJ1-1; D perhaps matches TRBD1 (6 bases). The V gene lost 1 base and the J gene lost 1 base, with 13 bases spanning the gap. The CDR3 is 16 amino acids. Per the germline V gene, CDR1 is LNHNV and CDR2 is YYDKDF (reference sequence). The sequenced CDR3 bases are TGTGCCACCAGCAGAGTTCCCGGACAGCCGAACACTGAA. It is translated as CATSRVPGQPNTE. In full, the CDR3 is CATSRVPGQPNTEAFF.

This clone was detected only a few times. The sequenced fragment ends 3 residues before the CDR3 boundary, so the rest is inferred from the germline J gene. This sequence joins TRBV6-2 or TRBV6-3 and TRBJ2-1, with 8 bases that match TRBD1. Germline CDR1 MNHEY, CDR2 SVGEGT. The J segment lost 4 bases and the V segment lost 6 bases, leaving 2 bases of the junction unmatched. CDR3 length: 13 amino acids. The covered CDR3 bases are TGTGCCAGCAGCAGGGACAGGTACAATGAG. Protein: CASSRDRYNE. The full CDR3 sequence reads CASSRDRYNEQFF.

In this sample, this clone turned up many times. CDR3 DNA (partial): TGCAGTGCCGAGGGAAAAGGACAGATCTATGGC. It specifies CSAEGKGQIYG. The CDR3 as a whole reads CSAEGKGQIYGYTF. The chain combines TRBV20-1 with TRBJ1-2; possibly TRBD1 for D (6 bases). The read ends 3 residues shy of where the CDR3 ends; the end is completed using the germline J gene. Trimming took 6 bases from V and 4 from J, leaving 18 bases between them. CDR1 DFQATT and CDR2 SNEGSKA come from the germline V gene (reference sequence). The CDR3 loop spans 14 amino acids.

This clone was observed at least ten times. From the germline J gene comes the end of the CDR3, since the read stops 3 residues before it. The genes are TRBV18 and TRBJ1-5, with D tentatively TRBD1 (6 bases). Germline CDR1 and CDR2: KGHSH and LQKENI. CDR3 length equals 17 residues. V lost 0 bases and J lost 0, with 12 bases in between. The CDR3 DNA, read in part, is TGTGCCAGCTCACCACCCCGTGACAGGTATAGCAATCAGCCC. As protein: CASSPPRDRYSNQP. The CDR3 reads in full as CASSPPRDRYSNQPQHF.

This clone was recorded many times. The read comes to an end 3 residues before the CDR3 does, leaving the germline J gene to fill in the end. The chain is built from TRBV5-1 and TRBJ1-6; 9 bases map to TRBD1. Germline CDR1 is SGHRS and CDR2 is YFSETQ. The V and J ends lost 6 bases and 9 bases, in that order; junction bases with no gene match: 4. This CDR3 has 13 residues. CDR3 bases read: TGCGCCAGCAAGGGACAGGGTGGTTCACCC. It specifies CASKGQGGSP. Given in full, the CDR3 is CASKGQGGSPLHF.

The sample holds many counts of this clone. The DNA ends 3 residues before the CDR3 does, and the rest of the CDR3 is filled in from the germline J gene. V and J are TRBV6-2 or TRBV6-3 and TRBJ1-6; possibly TRBD1 for D (5 bases). CDR1 and CDR2 (germline): MNHEY, SVGEGT. The ends were cut back, 7 bases at V and 6 bases at J, with 10 bases in the middle. The CDR3 loop spans 13 amino acids. The CDR3 here is CASTGQPNSPLHF. Incomplete CDR3 DNA: TGTGCCAGCACCGGACAACCTAATTCACCC.

As regards this clone: The read comes to an end 3 residues before the CDR3 does, leaving the germline J gene to fill in the end. The gene calls are TRBV5-1 and TRBJ1-2, with D tentatively TRBD1 (5 bases). This CDR3 contains 15 residues. Germline values: CDR1 SGHRS, CDR2 YFSETQ. CDR3 amino acids: CASSPGLAGSNEYTF. Incomplete CDR3 DNA: TGCGCCAGCAGCCCGGGACTAGCGGGGTCTAATGAG.

This clone was counted ten times or more. The read ends 3 residues before the CDR3 terminus; that terminus is restored from the germline J gene. V is TRBV5-1 and J is TRBJ1-4; 9 bases align to TRBD1. Germline V gives CDR1 SGHRS, CDR2 YFSETQ. V lost 1 base to trimming and J lost 4 bases; unmatched junction nucleotides: 11. The CDR3 has 18 amino acids. The covered CDR3 bases are TGCGCCAGCAGCTTGACAGGACAGGGGTCTGTCATTAATGAAAAA. This sequence encodes CASSLTGQGSVINEK. The CDR3 in its entirety is CASSLTGQGSVINEKLFF.

There are many counts of this clone. The CDR3 end falls 3 residues outside the read, so it is completed with the germline J gene. The chain couples TRBV20-1 to TRBJ1-2; 10 positions match TRBD1. CDR3 length: 15 residues. Per the germline V gene, CDR1 is DFQATT and CDR2 is SNEGSKA (reference sequence). The sequenced CDR3 bases are TGCAGTGCTAGAGCCGATTGGGACAGGGGAGACGGC. Translated, it gives CSARADWDRGDG. The entire CDR3 reads CSARADWDRGDGYTF.

In its sample, this clone was seen many times. The CDR3 end lies 3 residues beyond the end of the read and is filled in from the germline J gene. The genes are TRBV30 and TRBJ1-5; D not resolved. The CDR3 covers 13 residues. Trimming took 1 base from V and 9 from J, leaving 13 bases between them. The germline V gene encodes CDR1 GTSNPN and CDR2 SVGIG (reference sequence). The CDR3 DNA, read in part, is TGTGCCTGGAGTGACAAGGGCCGGGGGCCC. Translated, it gives CAWSDKGRGP. The whole CDR3 protein is CAWSDKGRGPQHF. The entire variable domain, with the rest obtained from reference TRBV30 and TRBJ1-5, is as follows: SQTIHQWPATLVQPVGSPLSLECTVEGTSNPNLYWYRQAAGRGLQLLFYSVGIGQISSEVPQNLSASRPQDRQFILSSKKLLLSDSGFYLCAWSDKGRGPQHFGDGTRLSIL.